The entry below gives a single T cell receptor beta chain sequence along with its context. The sample belongs to a study of blood T cell repertoires in COVID-19. Study summary: Sites across the United States, Italy and Spain contributed samples from acute and convalescent COVID-19. The analysed material was cDNA or gDNA that came from T cells, B-cell-depleted T cells, or PBMCs.

The V and J ends lost 1 base and 13 bases respectively, with 17 bases between them. The V gene's germline CDR1 is SGHAT and CDR2 FQNNGV. This CDR3 is 14 amino acids long. Seattle patients were enrolled during active infection and followed longitudinally. Data came from immunoSEQ multiplex PCR; TCRdb stores just in-frame clones and leaves some out. The data show about 310,000 clones, roughly nine tenths seen once. The source is a woman aged 25 to 39 with COVID-19, enrolled during active disease. Sample: peripheral blood. The V call is TRBV11-2, the J call TRBJ2-1; a weak D match, TRBD2 (6 bases). For the CDR3, the DNA is TGTGCCAGCAGCTTAGGATCTGCGGGATTATCACAGTTCTTC. It yields the protein CASSLGSAGLSQFF.